This is a list of T cell receptor beta chains from one sample in a study of blood T cell repertoires in COVID-19. The protocol was immunoSEQ multiplex PCR, while the TCRdb copy is restricted to in-frame clones and leaves out a portion. The data show some 140,000 clones, more than 80% seen once. The sample consisted of peripheral blood. Receptors originate from a human donor in a cohort sampled during active COVID-19. CDR3s include the opening cysteine and the closing phenylalanine or tryptophan. The D gene is left open where the match is weak. Some rows mark clone size as missing; the rest say once, few, many or name a class of expanded clone.

D gene: NA; V gene: TRBV9; J gene: TRBJ2-1; clone size: NA; CDR3 protein: CASSVGPSTSYNEQFF; CDR3 DNA: TGTGCCAGCAGCGTGGGCCCCAGTACCTCCTACAATGAGCAGTTCTTC
D gene: NA; V gene: TRBV14; J gene: TRBJ1-2; clone size: NA; CDR3 protein: CASSQARIGGYTF; CDR3 DNA: TGTGCCAGCAGCCAAGCCAGGATTGGTGGCTACACCTTC
D gene: TRBD2; V gene: TRBV30; J gene: TRBJ2-4; clone size: NA; CDR3 protein: CAWSVEGGRDIQYF; CDR3 DNA: TGTGCCTGGAGTGTTGAGGGAGGGCGGGACATTCAGTACTTC
D gene: NA; V gene: TRBV12-3/TRBV12-4; J gene: TRBJ2-1; clone size: NA; CDR3 protein: CATRTENNEQFF; CDR3 DNA: TGTGCCACCCGGACAGAGAACAATGAGCAGTTCTTC
D gene: TRBD1; V gene: TRBV5-1; J gene: TRBJ1-1; clone size: NA; CDR3 protein: CASSRPDRENTEAFF; CDR3 DNA: TGCGCCAGCAGCCGCCCGGACAGGGAGAACACTGAAGCTTTCTTT
D gene: NA; V gene: TRBV7-9; J gene: TRBJ1-1; clone size: few; CDR3 protein: CASSLVGRENTEAFF; CDR3 DNA: TGTGCCAGCAGCTTAGTAGGCAGGGAGAACACTGAAGCTTTCTTT
D gene: NA; V gene: TRBV19; J gene: TRBJ1-2; clone size: NA; CDR3 protein: CASSPYRQDYGYTF; CDR3 DNA: TGTGCCAGTAGTCCCTACCGACAGGACTATGGCTACACCTTC
D gene: TRBD1; V gene: TRBV3-1/TRBV3-2; J gene: TRBJ1-1; clone size: NA; CDR3 protein: CASSLTSGQLNTEAFF; CDR3 DNA: TGTGCCAGCAGCCTAACCTCGGGACAGCTAAACACTGAAGCTTTCTTT
D gene: NA; V gene: TRBV4-2; J gene: TRBJ2-1; clone size: few; CDR3 protein: CASSRETGTGSYNEQFF; CDR3 DNA: TGTGCCAGCAGCCGAGAGACAGGAACGGGATCCTACAATGAGCAGTTCTTC
D gene: TRBD2; V gene: TRBV7-2; J gene: TRBJ2-1; clone size: NA; CDR3 protein: CASSLASGNLNEQFF; CDR3 DNA: TGTGCCAGCAGCTTAGCTAGCGGGAACTTAAATGAGCAGTTCTTC
D gene: NA; V gene: TRBV9; J gene: TRBJ2-1; clone size: NA; CDR3 protein: CASSVGLAPSNEQFF; CDR3 DNA: TGTGCCAGCAGCGTAGGGCTAGCGCCCTCCAATGAGCAGTTCTTC
D gene: NA; V gene: TRBV7-7; J gene: TRBJ1-1; clone size: NA; CDR3 protein: CASSLTPNTEAFF; CDR3 DNA: TGTGCTAGCAGCTTGACACCGAACACTGAAGCTTTCTTT
D gene: TRBD2; V gene: TRBV7-2; J gene: TRBJ2-5; clone size: NA; CDR3 protein: CASSPGVVAGGFQETQYF; CDR3 DNA: TGTGCCAGCAGCCCGGGGGTGGTAGCGGGGGGATTTCAAGAGACCCAGTACTTC
D gene: TRBD1; V gene: TRBV4-3; J gene: TRBJ1-5; clone size: NA; CDR3 protein: CASSQGTGGRMQPQHF; CDR3 DNA: TGCGCCAGCAGCCAAGGAACAGGGGGCCGGATGCAGCCCCAGCATTTT
D gene: TRBD2; V gene: TRBV7-9; J gene: TRBJ2-5; clone size: NA; CDR3 protein: CASSLSSLAGGETQYF; CDR3 DNA: TGTGCCAGCAGCTTAAGCTCTCTGGCGGGAGGTGAGACCCAGTACTTC
D gene: TRBD1; V gene: TRBV27; J gene: TRBJ1-2; clone size: NA; CDR3 protein: CASSLDPDRGLGYGYTF; CDR3 DNA: TGTGCCAGCAGCTTGGATCCCGACAGGGGGCTCGGCTATGGCTACACCTTC
D gene: TRBD1; V gene: TRBV30; J gene: TRBJ1-2; clone size: NA; CDR3 protein: CAWSKRTGGSANYGYTF; CDR3 DNA: TGTGCCTGGAGCAAAAGGACAGGGGGGTCGGCTAACTATGGCTACACCTTC
D gene: NA; V gene: TRBV6-5; J gene: TRBJ2-3; clone size: many; CDR3 protein: CASRATGSTDTQYF; CDR3 DNA: TGTGCCAGCAGAGCGACAGGCAGCACAGATACGCAGTATTTT
D gene: NA; V gene: TRBV12-3/TRBV12-4; J gene: TRBJ1-5; clone size: NA; CDR3 protein: CASTYRDGQPQHF; CDR3 DNA: TGTGCCAGCACTTACAGGGATGGTCAGCCCCAGCATTTT
D gene: TRBD1; V gene: TRBV30; J gene: TRBJ1-1; clone size: NA; CDR3 protein: CAWIQGAGAAFF; CDR3 DNA: TGTGCCTGGATTCAGGGGGCCGGGGCGGCTTTCTTT
D gene: TRBD2; V gene: TRBV6-1; J gene: TRBJ2-3; clone size: NA; CDR3 protein: CASSETGTSGITQYF; CDR3 DNA: TGTGCCAGCAGTGAAACCGGGACTAGCGGAATAACGCAGTATTTT
D gene: NA; V gene: TRBV3-1/TRBV3-2; J gene: TRBJ2-3; clone size: NA; CDR3 protein: CASSQDLASSLDTQYF; CDR3 DNA: TGTGCCAGCAGCCAAGACTTGGCTAGCTCCCTGGATACGCAGTATTTT
D gene: NA; V gene: TRBV25-1; J gene: TRBJ1-2; clone size: NA; CDR3 protein: CASEMGSSYTF; CDR3 DNA: TGTGCCAGTGAGATGGGGAGCAGCTACACCTTC
D gene: TRBD1; V gene: TRBV6-2/TRBV6-3; J gene: TRBJ2-7; clone size: once; CDR3 protein: CASSYSTGKNEQYF; CDR3 DNA: TGTGCCAGCAGTTACTCGACAGGGAAAAACGAGCAGTACTTC
D gene: NA; V gene: TRBV30; J gene: TRBJ2-5; clone size: NA; CDR3 protein: CAWSVLRETQYF; CDR3 DNA: TGTGCCTGGAGTGTTTTACGGGAGACCCAGTACTTC
D gene: NA; V gene: TRBV12-3/TRBV12-4; J gene: TRBJ1-2; clone size: NA; CDR3 protein: CASSLPVLYGYTF; CDR3 DNA: TGTGCCAGCAGTTTACCAGTCCTCTATGGCTACACCTTC
D gene: NA; V gene: TRBV5-6; J gene: TRBJ2-1; clone size: few; CDR3 protein: CASSFGGTSRSEQFF; CDR3 DNA: TGTGCCAGCAGCTTTGGCGGAACCAGCCGGAGTGAGCAGTTCTTC
D gene: NA; V gene: TRBV5-1; J gene: TRBJ2-1; clone size: NA; CDR3 protein: CASSLAGGNEQFF; CDR3 DNA: TGCGCCAGCAGCTTGGCCGGGGGCAATGAGCAGTTCTTC
D gene: NA; V gene: TRBV3-1/TRBV3-2; J gene: TRBJ1-2; clone size: NA; CDR3 protein: CASSQVPGVLNYGYTF; CDR3 DNA: TGTGCCAGCAGCCAGGTCCCTGGAGTCCTTAACTATGGCTACACCTTC
D gene: TRBD2; V gene: TRBV11-2; J gene: TRBJ2-5; clone size: few; CDR3 protein: CASSLGMRGEETQYF; CDR3 DNA: TGTGCCAGCAGCTTAGGAATGCGGGGGGAAGAGACCCAGTACTTC
D gene: TRBD1; V gene: TRBV7-2; J gene: TRBJ1-1; clone size: once; CDR3 protein: CASSEDRDTEAFF; CDR3 DNA: TGTGCCAGCAGCGAGGACAGGGACACTGAAGCTTTCTTT
D gene: NA; V gene: TRBV6-5; J gene: TRBJ1-4; clone size: NA; CDR3 protein: CASMRRLNEKLFF; CDR3 DNA: TGTGCCAGCATGAGGCGGCTTAATGAAAAACTGTTTTTT
D gene: NA; V gene: TRBV4-3; J gene: TRBJ2-7; clone size: NA; CDR3 protein: CASSQVERVGYEQYF; CDR3 DNA: TGCGCCAGCAGCCAAGTCGAACGGGTCGGGTACGAGCAGTACTTC
D gene: NA; V gene: TRBV20-1; J gene: TRBJ2-7; clone size: NA; CDR3 protein: CSASSRRTYEQYF; CDR3 DNA: TGCAGTGCTAGTTCCCGGAGGACCTACGAGCAGTACTTC
D gene: TRBD1; V gene: TRBV5-1; J gene: TRBJ1-2; clone size: NA; CDR3 protein: CASSSLAGGTDGYTF; CDR3 DNA: TGCGCCAGCAGCTCCCTGGCAGGGGGAACGGATGGCTACACCTTC
D gene: TRBD1; V gene: TRBV7-2; J gene: TRBJ1-1; clone size: once; CDR3 protein: CASSHGQGFTEAFF; CDR3 DNA: TGTGCCAGCAGCCACGGACAGGGGTTCACTGAAGCTTTCTTT
D gene: NA; V gene: TRBV6-1; J gene: TRBJ2-3; clone size: NA; CDR3 protein: CASSEAGGNKEDF; CDR3 DNA: TGTGCCAGCAGTGAAGCTGGAGGGAACAAAGAGGATTTT
D gene: NA; V gene: TRBV19; J gene: TRBJ1-3; clone size: NA; CDR3 protein: CASTSWTHGNTIYF; CDR3 DNA: TGTGCCAGTACTAGTTGGACACATGGAAACACCATATATTTT
D gene: TRBD1; V gene: TRBV5-1; J gene: TRBJ1-1; clone size: NA; CDR3 protein: CASSLPGQGLMNTEAFF; CDR3 DNA: TGCGCCAGCAGCTTGCCGGGACAGGGTCTCATGAACACTGAAGCTTTCTTT
D gene: TRBD1; V gene: TRBV10-3; J gene: TRBJ2-6; clone size: NA; CDR3 protein: CAILGQGVKGANVLTF; CDR3 DNA: TGTGCCATCCTGGGACAGGGGGTGAAGGGGGCCAACGTCCTGACTTTC
D gene: NA; V gene: TRBV6-5; J gene: TRBJ2-7; clone size: NA; CDR3 protein: CASSTGGDEQYF; CDR3 DNA: TGTGCCAGCAGTACAGGGGGGGACGAGCAGTACTTC
D gene: TRBD1; V gene: TRBV6-5; J gene: TRBJ1-2; clone size: NA; CDR3 protein: CASRPTGGVNYGYTF; CDR3 DNA: TGTGCCAGCAGACCAACAGGGGGTGTTAACTATGGCTACACCTTC
D gene: NA; V gene: TRBV30; J gene: TRBJ1-5; clone size: NA; CDR3 protein: CAWSSDPGQYSNQPQHF; CDR3 DNA: TGTGCCTGGAGTTCCGATCCGGGACAATATAGCAATCAGCCCCAGCATTTT
D gene: TRBD2; V gene: TRBV28; J gene: TRBJ2-4; clone size: NA; CDR3 protein: CASSPSGGEDIQYF; CDR3 DNA: TGTGCCAGCAGCCCAAGCGGGGGAGAGGACATTCAGTACTTC
D gene: NA; V gene: TRBV4-3; J gene: TRBJ1-2; clone size: NA; CDR3 protein: CASSQVLTANNGYTF; CDR3 DNA: TGCGCCAGCAGCCAAGTTCTCACAGCCAACAATGGCTACACCTTC
D gene: TRBD1; V gene: TRBV19; J gene: TRBJ1-5; clone size: NA; CDR3 protein: CASSIRSRFGTGVSNQPQHF; CDR3 DNA: TGTGCCAGTAGTATTCGGTCGCGTTTTGGGACAGGGGTTAGCAATCAGCCCCAGCATTTT
D gene: NA; V gene: TRBV5-4; J gene: TRBJ1-6; clone size: few; CDR3 protein: CASRTGGGYNSPLHF; CDR3 DNA: TGTGCCAGCCGTACAGGCGGAGGGTATAATTCACCCCTCCACTTT
D gene: TRBD2; V gene: TRBV30; J gene: TRBJ2-7; clone size: NA; CDR3 protein: CAWRLAGRYEQYF; CDR3 DNA: TGTGCCTGGCGACTAGCGGGGCGCTACGAGCAGTACTTC
D gene: TRBD1; V gene: TRBV16; J gene: TRBJ1-5; clone size: NA; CDR3 protein: CASSQPDRDQPQHF; CDR3 DNA: TGTGCCAGCAGCCAACCGGACAGGGATCAGCCCCAGCATTTT
D gene: NA; V gene: TRBV5-1; J gene: TRBJ1-1; clone size: few; CDR3 protein: CASSLGGTQGNGPEAFF; CDR3 DNA: TGCGCCAGCAGCTTGGGGGGAACCCAGGGGAATGGTCCTGAAGCTTTCTTT
D gene: TRBD1; V gene: TRBV7-2; J gene: TRBJ1-2; clone size: NA; CDR3 protein: CASSPGTGIGYTF; CDR3 DNA: TGTGCCAGCAGCCCCGGGACAGGAATCGGCTACACCTTC
D gene: NA; V gene: TRBV9; J gene: TRBJ1-5; clone size: NA; CDR3 protein: CASSRSGTGRLEPQHF; CDR3 DNA: TGTGCCAGCAGCCGATCGGGTACGGGGAGGTTAGAGCCCCAGCATTTT
D gene: NA; V gene: TRBV6-1; J gene: TRBJ1-3; clone size: NA; CDR3 protein: CASSEAIATGTSGGNTIYF; CDR3 DNA: TGTGCCAGCAGTGAAGCCATTGCTACAGGGACGTCAGGAGGAAACACCATATATTTT
D gene: TRBD2; V gene: TRBV11-2; J gene: TRBJ2-6; clone size: NA; CDR3 protein: CASSPQAGWSSGANVLTF; CDR3 DNA: TGTGCCAGCAGCCCTCAAGCGGGATGGAGCTCTGGGGCCAACGTCCTGACTTTC
D gene: NA; V gene: TRBV3-1/TRBV3-2; J gene: TRBJ2-1; clone size: few; CDR3 protein: CASSIDRVQEQFF; CDR3 DNA: TGTGCCAGCAGCATAGACCGAGTACAGGAGCAGTTCTTC